The rows below give T cell receptor beta chains drawn from one sample of a study of blood T cell repertoires in COVID-19. TCRdb keeps only in-frame clones here, not all; method: immunoSEQ multiplex PCR. Seen here are about 81,000 clones, around 90% observed once, and the top ten hold 7.3%. The specimen was peripheral blood. The receptors derive from a man in his 70s with acute or convalescent COVID-19. The CDR3 runs from the conserved cysteine through the conserved F or W. The D gene is left open where the match is weak. For some rows the clone size is stated as once, few or many, or as a class when expanded; others skip it.

V: TRBV28; J: TRBJ2-7; size: -; D: TRBD1; DNA: TGTGCCAGCAGTCCAAATCACAGGGGGTTGTACGAGCAGTACTTC; CDR3: CASSPNHRGLYEQYF
V: TRBV12-3/TRBV12-4; J: TRBJ2-7; size: -; D: TRBD1; DNA: TGTGCCAGCAGCTGGGGACAGGGCTACGAGCAGTACTTC; CDR3: CASSWGQGYEQYF
V: TRBV2; J: TRBJ2-7; size: -; D: TRBD1; DNA: TGTGCCAGCACAATACAGGGGGACTCCTACGAGCAGTACTTC; CDR3: CASTIQGDSYEQYF
V: TRBV10-3; J: TRBJ2-2; size: -; D: -; DNA: TGTGCCATCAGGGACAGCGGGAACACCGGGGAGCTGTTTTTT; CDR3: CAIRDSGNTGELFF
V: TRBV29-1; J: TRBJ1-1; size: -; D: TRBD1; DNA: TGCAGCGTTGAATCCGGGACAGGGTCCCCTGAAGCTTTCTTT; CDR3: CSVESGTGSPEAFF
V: TRBV2; J: TRBJ2-7; size: -; D: -; DNA: TGTGCCAGCAGCTTTATCTCCTACGAGCAGTACTTC; CDR3: CASSFISYEQYF
V: TRBV9; J: TRBJ1-2; size: -; D: TRBD1; DNA: TGTGCCAGCAGCGTGGGACAGGGCTTTGGCTACACCTTC; CDR3: CASSVGQGFGYTF
V: TRBV14; J: TRBJ2-1; size: -; D: -; DNA: TGTGCCAGCAGCCAAGAAGTCTGGACATCGGAGCAGTTCTTC; CDR3: CASSQEVWTSEQFF
V: TRBV10-3; J: TRBJ2-7; size: once; D: -; DNA: TGTGCCACCATAAATCGGGAGGCAGGGGAGTACGAGCAGTACTTC; CDR3: CATINREAGEYEQYF
V: TRBV5-4; J: TRBJ2-7; size: -; D: TRBD1; DNA: TGTGCCAGCAGCTTGGTTGGGACAGGGGTCACCTACGAGCAGTACTTC; CDR3: CASSLVGTGVTYEQYF
V: TRBV5-4; J: TRBJ2-5; size: -; D: TRBD1; DNA: TGTGCCAGCAGCTATACGACAGGGGGTTATTTGGGTGAGACCCAGTACTTC; CDR3: CASSYTTGGYLGETQYF
V: TRBV3-1/TRBV3-2; J: TRBJ1-2; size: once; D: -; DNA: TGTGCCAGCAGCCAAGGCTCCGAGGGCTACACCTTC; CDR3: CASSQGSEGYTF
V: TRBV19; J: TRBJ1-2; size: -; D: -; DNA: TGTGCCAGTAGCTTTACTCGAACAGGGTATGGCTACACCTTC; CDR3: CASSFTRTGYGYTF
V: TRBV3-1/TRBV3-2; J: TRBJ2-1; size: -; D: TRBD2; DNA: TGTGCCAGCAGTCAGCCCCCTAGCGGGGGTGTCAATGAGCAGTTCTTC; CDR3: CASSQPPSGGVNEQFF
V: TRBV3-1/TRBV3-2; J: TRBJ2-5; size: -; D: -; DNA: TGTGCCAGCAGCCAAGTGTCGGAGACCCAGTACTTC; CDR3: CASSQVSETQYF
V: TRBV28; J: TRBJ2-5; size: -; D: -; DNA: TGTGCCAGCAGTTTTTTCGCCAGGGAATCCCCTTGGGAGACCCAGTACTTC; CDR3: CASSFFARESPWETQYF
V: TRBV7-2; J: TRBJ1-1; size: -; D: -; DNA: TGTGCCAGCAAAGACTGGCTTCCGAACACTGAAGCTTTCTTT; CDR3: CASKDWLPNTEAFF
V: TRBV7-2; J: TRBJ1-2; size: -; D: -; DNA: TGTGCCAGCAGCTTAGTGGGCTACGGCTACACCTTC; CDR3: CASSLVGYGYTF
V: TRBV28; J: TRBJ1-5; size: -; D: -; DNA: TGTGCCAGCAGTTTAAACCAGGGTTTTTCCGCCAATCAGCCCCAGCATTTT; CDR3: CASSLNQGFSANQPQHF
V: TRBV6-1; J: TRBJ1-6; size: -; D: TRBD1; DNA: TGTGCCAGCAGTGAGGGCAGGGGGAATTCACCCCTCCACTTT; CDR3: CASSEGRGNSPLHF
V: TRBV7-2; J: TRBJ1-3; size: -; D: -; DNA: TGTGCCAGCAGCTTATCTCAGGGGCACTCTGGAAACACCATATATTTT; CDR3: CASSLSQGHSGNTIYF
V: TRBV28; J: TRBJ2-6; size: -; D: TRBD1; DNA: TGTGCCAGCAGTAGATCCCCAGGGGGCGCGAGATCCGCTGGGGCCAACGTCCTGACTTTC; CDR3: CASSRSPGGARSAGANVLTF
V: TRBV28; J: TRBJ2-7; size: -; D: -; DNA: TGTGCCAGCGGCGCAGGGTGGAAAGCGAAGCAGTACTTC; CDR3: CASGAGWKAKQYF
V: TRBV9; J: TRBJ2-2; size: -; D: TRBD1; DNA: TGTGCCAGCAGCGTAGCTGAGGGGGCCCCGAACACCGGGGAGCTGTTTTTT; CDR3: CASSVAEGAPNTGELFF
V: TRBV6-2/TRBV6-3; J: TRBJ2-1; size: -; D: TRBD2; DNA: TGTGCCAGCAGTTACGGGACTAGCGGCTCCAATGAGCAGTTCTTC; CDR3: CASSYGTSGSNEQFF
V: TRBV28; J: TRBJ1-4; size: once; D: -; DNA: TGTGCCAGCAGTCCTCCGACAGGCGTAGGTGAAAAACTGTTTTTT; CDR3: CASSPPTGVGEKLFF
V: TRBV7-6; J: TRBJ2-1; size: -; D: -; DNA: TGTGCCAGCAGCTTACGGACAGCCTCCTACAATGAGCAGTTCTTC; CDR3: CASSLRTASYNEQFF
V: TRBV11-2; J: TRBJ1-1; size: -; D: -; DNA: TGTGCCAGCAGCTTATTTTTGAACAACGAAGTTTTCTTT; CDR3: CASSLFLNNEVFF
V: TRBV4-1; J: TRBJ1-5; size: -; D: -; DNA: TGCGCCAGCAGCCAAGATCAGTTAATACAGGCCAATCAGCCCCAGCATTTT; CDR3: CASSQDQLIQANQPQHF
V: TRBV5-5; J: TRBJ2-3; size: -; D: -; DNA: TGTGCCAGCCGATTACGGGAGCGGCAGAGTCCCACAGATACGCAGTATTTT; CDR3: CASRLRERQSPTDTQYF
V: TRBV7-9; J: TRBJ2-3; size: -; D: TRBD2; DNA: TGTGCCAGCAGCCTCTGGACTAGCGGGAGCACAGATACGCAGTATTTT; CDR3: CASSLWTSGSTDTQYF
V: TRBV28; J: TRBJ1-2; size: -; D: TRBD1; DNA: TGTGCCGGATTGGGGGGCAGGGGGTTTAACTATGGCTACACCTTC; CDR3: CAGLGGRGFNYGYTF
V: TRBV6-5; J: TRBJ2-1; size: once; D: TRBD2; DNA: TGTGCCAGCAGACAACCGGGACTAGCGGGATTTGAGCAGTTCTTC; CDR3: CASRQPGLAGFEQFF
V: TRBV7-8; J: TRBJ1-1; size: -; D: -; DNA: TGTGCCAGCAGCTTAGCTCCGGGAGGGACTGAAGCTTTCTTT; CDR3: CASSLAPGGTEAFF
V: TRBV24-1; J: TRBJ2-1; size: -; D: -; DNA: TGTGCCACCAGTGACGCCGGGACAAGGAGGTACAATGAGCAGTTCTTC; CDR3: CATSDAGTRRYNEQFF
V: TRBV4-3; J: TRBJ2-1; size: -; D: -; DNA: TGCGCCAGCAGCCAATCGAAGGCTAGGAATGAGCAGTTCTTC; CDR3: CASSQSKARNEQFF